The subject of this entry is one T cell receptor beta chain. The record originates from a study of blood T cells in healthy people across ages. Total RNA amounts of at least 6 micrograms were extracted per sample. Then a second PCR, running about 6 to 12 cycles, was carried out with a sample-barcoded 5' primer and a J-beta primer mix. MiXCR, applied by TCRdb to the 5' RACE reads, yields one record per CDR3 protein. The repertoire consists of about 830,000 distinct CDR3 sequences, with 55% to 70% occurring once and the leading ten covering about 20%. The CDR3 totals 15 residues. The J segment lost 5 bases and the V segment lost 7 bases, leaving 8 bases of the junction unmatched.

The V and J genes are TRBV12-3 or TRBV12-4 and TRBJ2-5; 12 nucleotides agree with TRBD2. Source material: blood. This TCR was sampled from a man aged 25-45 years in good health. This CDR3 reads CASTKTSGSGETQYF. DNA of the CDR3: TGTGCCAGCACCAAGACTAGCGGGAGTGGGGAGACCCAGTACTTC.